Listed below are T cell receptor beta chains from one sample, sequenced in a study of T cells in localized non-small cell lung cancer. TCRdb's copy holds only in-frame clones and misses some; the assay was immunoSEQ multiplex PCR. The table records around 41,000 clones, approximately 86% of them present only once. The specimen comprised peripheral blood, sampled before any cancer treatment. The source is a man aged 40 to 75 with stage I lung adenocarcinoma. CDR3s include the opening cysteine and the closing phenylalanine or tryptophan. D genes are given only for firm matches. Clone size, where shown, is once, few, many, or a class for clones that have expanded.

clone size | J gene | D gene | V gene | CDR3 DNA | CDR3 protein
- | TRBJ2-7 | - | TRBV6-5 | TGTGCCAGCCTAAGGCTAGGAAGCTACGAGCAGTACTTC | CASLRLGSYEQYF
- | TRBJ2-5 | - | TRBV10-3 | TGTGCCATCAGTGAGCGACAGACAGAGACCCAGTACTTC | CAISERQTETQYF
- | TRBJ1-1 | - | TRBV7-2 | TGTGCCAGCAGCTCGGGGGTGACATCGTGGGGCACTGAAGCTTTCTTT | CASSSGVTSWGTEAFF
- | TRBJ2-3 | - | TRBV10-3 | TGTGCCATCCGTATCGGTAACACAGATACGCAGTATTTT | CAIRIGNTDTQYF
- | TRBJ2-3 | - | TRBV29-1 | TGCAGCGTTGACGCAGGGGGCACAGATACGCAGTATTTT | CSVDAGGTDTQYF
- | TRBJ1-2 | TRBD1 | TRBV9 | TGTGCCAGCAGCGCCAGCCTAGGGCAGGGGGCTGCTGGCTACACCTTC | CASSASLGQGAAGYTF
once | TRBJ2-5 | TRBD2 | TRBV10-3 | TGTGCCATCAGTGAGATAGCGGGGACGTACCAAGAGACCCAGTACTTC | CAISEIAGTYQETQYF
- | TRBJ2-1 | - | TRBV9 | TGTGCCAGCAGCGTAGATCGGACAGTTTTATACAATGAGCAGTTCTTC | CASSVDRTVLYNEQFF
- | TRBJ2-1 | TRBD2 | TRBV6-5 | TGTGCCAGCAGTTACAGGTGGCGGGAGACCGAACAGTTCTTC | CASSYRWRETEQFF
- | TRBJ2-7 | TRBD1 | TRBV19 | TGTGCCAGTAGCCTCCGGAGACCGACAGGGGATTCTTACGAGCAGTACTTC | CASSLRRPTGDSYEQYF
- | TRBJ1-1 | - | TRBV6-6 | TGTGCCAGCAGTCTGACTCTAGGGGGGCCGAACACTGAAGCTTTCTTT | CASSLTLGGPNTEAFF
- | TRBJ1-1 | - | TRBV6-5 | TGTGCCAGCAGTTCCGGGATTATGAACACTGAAGCTTTCTTT | CASSSGIMNTEAFF
once | TRBJ2-1 | - | TRBV18 | TGTGCCAGCTCACCAGACCAAGGCAATGAGCAGTTCTTC | CASSPDQGNEQFF
- | TRBJ1-2 | - | TRBV9 | TGTGCCAGCAGCGTAGCAGGATTCGGTTACTATGGCTACACCTTC | CASSVAGFGYYGYTF
- | TRBJ1-6 | - | TRBV11-2 | TGTGCCAGCAGCTTAGAAAGCCAATCACCCCTCCACTTT | CASSLESQSPLHF
- | TRBJ2-1 | - | TRBV7-6 | TGTGCCAGCAGCCCCGTAGGTAATGAGCAGTTCTTC | CASSPVGNEQFF
- | TRBJ2-7 | - | TRBV7-9 | TGTGCCAGCAGCTTAGACAGGGACGAGCAGTACTTC | CASSLDRDEQYF
- | TRBJ2-1 | - | TRBV5-4 | TGTGCCAGCAGCTTAGGGTCTGGGAATGAGCAGTTCTTC | CASSLGSGNEQFF
- | TRBJ1-1 | - | TRBV7-3 | TGTGCCAGCAGCTTAACGACAGGTAACACTGAAGCTTTCTTT | CASSLTTGNTEAFF
once | TRBJ2-7 | TRBD1 | TRBV30 | TGTGCCTCCACGACAGGGGTTGGCGCCTACGAGCAGTACTTC | CASTTGVGAYEQYF
few | TRBJ2-1 | TRBD2 | TRBV5-6 | TGTGCCAGCAGCCTTCCGGGACTAGCGGGATTAGGCGAGCAGTTCTTC | CASSLPGLAGLGEQFF
once | TRBJ2-1 | TRBD2 | TRBV11-2 | TGTGCCAGCATCACCACGGGACTATCGGGCAATGAGCAGTTCTTC | CASITTGLSGNEQFF
- | TRBJ1-3 | TRBD1 | TRBV19 | TGTGCCAGTAGTATGAACCGGGACAGGACCACTGGAAACACCATATATTTT | CASSMNRDRTTGNTIYF
once | TRBJ1-1 | TRBD1 | TRBV4-1 | TGCGCCAGCAGCCATACTCAGGGGGCGATTGCTGAAGCTTTCTTT | CASSHTQGAIAEAFF
once | TRBJ2-1 | TRBD1 | TRBV7-2 | TGTGCCAGCAGCATTACAGGGGGCCGCTCCTACAATGAGCAGTTCTTC | CASSITGGRSYNEQFF
few | TRBJ1-1 | TRBD1 | TRBV28 | TGTGCCAGCAGTGCAACAGGGGGGGGGACTGAAGCTTTCTTT | CASSATGGGTEAFF
once | TRBJ2-3 | - | TRBV7-3 | TGTGCCAGCAGCTTAACCGGGGGGCGAGATACGCAGTATTTT | CASSLTGGRDTQYF
- | TRBJ2-1 | TRBD2 | TRBV11-2 | TGTGCCAGCAGCCCACGGGGGGGTAGCGGAGAGTACAATGAGCAGTTCTTC | CASSPRGGSGEYNEQFF
- | TRBJ2-7 | - | TRBV29-1 | TGCAGCGTTGAAAGGCGAGGGCAGTTCTCCTACGAGCAGTACTTC | CSVERRGQFSYEQYF
- | TRBJ2-1 | - | TRBV6-5 | TGTGCCAGCAGTTCTAGGACAGCGCAGCGCTACAATGAGCAGTTCTTC | CASSSRTAQRYNEQFF